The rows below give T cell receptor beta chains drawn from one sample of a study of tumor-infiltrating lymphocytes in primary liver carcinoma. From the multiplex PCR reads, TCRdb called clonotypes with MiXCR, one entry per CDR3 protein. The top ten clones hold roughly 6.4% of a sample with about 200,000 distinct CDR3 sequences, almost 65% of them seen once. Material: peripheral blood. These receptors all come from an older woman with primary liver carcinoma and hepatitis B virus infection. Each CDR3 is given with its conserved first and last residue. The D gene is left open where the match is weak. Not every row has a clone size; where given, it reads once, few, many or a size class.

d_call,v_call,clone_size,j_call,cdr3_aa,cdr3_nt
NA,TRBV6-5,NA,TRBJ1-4,CASSYGGSEEKLFF,TGTGCCAGCAGTTATGGCGGATCCGAAGAAAAACTGTTTTTT
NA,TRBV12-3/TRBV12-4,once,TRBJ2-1,CASSLGTRNEQSF,TGTGCCAGCAGTTTAGGGACAAGGAATGAGCAGTCCTTC
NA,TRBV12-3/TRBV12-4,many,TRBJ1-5,CASSLQRGNQPQHF,TGTGCCAGCAGCCTTCAGCGAGGGAATCAGCCCCAGCATTTT
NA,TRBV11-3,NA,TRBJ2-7,CASSPDREGSGTYEQYF,TGTGCCAGCAGCCCGGACCGAGAGGGATCAGGTACCTACGAGCAGTACTTC
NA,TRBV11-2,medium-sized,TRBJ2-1,CASSFARGGEQFF,TGTGCCAGCAGCTTCGCTAGGGGCGGGGAGCAGTTCTTC
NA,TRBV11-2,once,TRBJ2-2,CVSSLHTGELFF,TGCGTCAGCAGCCTCCACACCGGGGAGCTGTTTTTT
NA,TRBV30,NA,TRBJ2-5,CAWNVLRAQETQYF,TGTGCCTGGAATGTACTCCGCGCTCAAGAGACCCAGTACTTC
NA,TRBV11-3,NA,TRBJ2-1,CASSALRRNEQFF,TGCGCCAGCAGCGCACTCCGCCGCAATGAGCAGTTCTTC
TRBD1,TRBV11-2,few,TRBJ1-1,CASSLSLTGGPEAFF,TGTGCCAGCAGCTTATCCCTAACAGGGGGGCCTGAAGCTTTCTTT
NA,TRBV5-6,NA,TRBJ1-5,CACNLFLAQDTSNQPQHF,TGTGCCTGCAACTTGTTCTTGGCCCAGGACACGAGCAATCAGCCCCAGCATTTT
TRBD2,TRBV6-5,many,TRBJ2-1,CASSYRTSGSYEQFF,TGTGCCAGCAGTTATCGGACTAGCGGGTCCTATGAGCAGTTCTTC
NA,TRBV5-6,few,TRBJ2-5,CASSLVQDETQYF,TGTGCCAGCAGCTTGGTTCAGGACGAGACCCAGTACTTC
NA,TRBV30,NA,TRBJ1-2,CAWSAKPSYGYTF,TGTGCCTGGAGTGCAAAGCCGAGCTATGGCTACACCTTC
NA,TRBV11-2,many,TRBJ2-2,CASTGQPNTGELFF,TGTGCCAGTACAGGACAGCCGAACACCGGGGAGCTGTTTTTT
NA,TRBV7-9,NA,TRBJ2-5,CASSDLADQETQYF,TGTGCCAGCAGCGACCTGGCGGACCAAGAGACCCAGTACTTC
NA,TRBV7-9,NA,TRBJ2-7,CASSPSTDEQYF,TGTGCCAGCAGCCCCAGCACGGACGAGCAGTACTTC
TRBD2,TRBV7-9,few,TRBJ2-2,CASRRLAGGTGELFF,TGTGCCAGCAGAAGGCTAGCGGGAGGGACCGGGGAGCTGTTTTTT
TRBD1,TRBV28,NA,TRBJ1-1,CASSFYRGQSEAFF,TGTGCCAGCAGTTTTTACAGGGGGCAATCTGAAGCTTTCTTT
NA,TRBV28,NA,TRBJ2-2,CASRPHSRNTGELFF,TGTGCCAGCAGACCTCATAGTAGAAACACCGGGGAGCTGTTTTTT
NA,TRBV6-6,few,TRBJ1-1,CASNGNTEAFF,TGTGCCAGCAACGGGAACACTGAAGCTTTCTTT
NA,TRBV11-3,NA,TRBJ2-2,CASSLDSIGIGASNIGELFF,TGTGCCAGCAGCTTAGATTCCATCGGGATAGGGGCCTCGAACATCGGGGAGCTGTTTTTT
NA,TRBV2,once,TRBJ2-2,CASSESAGELFF,TGTGCCAGCAGTGAAAGCGCCGGGGAGCTGTTTTTT
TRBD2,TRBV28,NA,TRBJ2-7,CASSSTYLRENGEQYF,TGTGCCAGCAGTTCCACCTATCTGCGGGAGAATGGCGAGCAGTACTTC
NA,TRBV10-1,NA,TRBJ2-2,CASSERGTGELFF,TGCGCCAGCAGTGAGCGCGGCACCGGGGAGCTGTTTTTT
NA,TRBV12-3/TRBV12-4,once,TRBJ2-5,CASSLVSIAQETQNF,TGTGCCAGCAGTTTAGTCAGCATCGCACAAGAGACCCAAAACTTC
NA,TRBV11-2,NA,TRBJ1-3,CAGSDRTVGNTIYF,TGTGCCGGCAGCGACCGGACAGTGGGAAACACCATATATTTT
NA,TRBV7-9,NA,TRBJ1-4,CASSLGQTSDSTKEKLFF,TGTGCCAGCAGCTTAGGGCAGACCAGCGACTCAACTAAAGAAAAACTGTTTTTT
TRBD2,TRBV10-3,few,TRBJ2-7,CAISESGLADYEQYF,TGTGCCATCAGTGAGTCCGGGCTAGCGGACTACGAGCAGTACTTC
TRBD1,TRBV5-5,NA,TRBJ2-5,CASSWSEGQGIVETQYF,TGTGCCAGCAGCTGGTCCGAAGGACAGGGTATTGTGGAGACCCAGTACTTC
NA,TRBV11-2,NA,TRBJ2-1,CASVLAFSASYNEQFF,TGTGCCAGCGTCTTAGCGTTTTCGGCGTCGTACAATGAGCAGTTCTTC
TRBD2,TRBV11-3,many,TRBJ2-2,CASSLRTSGANTGELFF,TGTGCCAGCAGCCTCCGGACTAGCGGGGCGAACACCGGGGAGCTGTTTTTT
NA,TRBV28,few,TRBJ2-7,CASSPHSGEQYF,TGTGCCAGCAGTCCGCACTCGGGCGAGCAGTACTTC
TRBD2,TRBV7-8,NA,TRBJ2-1,CASSYISGRHNEQFF,TGTGCCAGCAGCTACATTAGCGGGAGGCACAATGAGCAGTTCTTC
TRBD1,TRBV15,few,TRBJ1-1,CATSRQPEGAGEAFF,TGTGCCACCAGCAGACAGCCGGAGGGGGCGGGTGAAGCTTTCTTT
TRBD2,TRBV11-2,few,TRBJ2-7,CPSSSISGRGSYEQYF,TGTCCCAGCAGCTCGATTAGCGGGCGTGGGTCCTACGAGCAGTACTTC
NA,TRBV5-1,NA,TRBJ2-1,CASSIPDYFEQFF,TGTGCCAGCAGCATACCGGACTATTTTGAGCAGTTCTTC
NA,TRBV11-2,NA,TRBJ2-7,CASRRRGVLTYEQYF,TGTGCCAGCAGGCGGAGGGGCGTACTTACCTACGAGCAGTACTTC
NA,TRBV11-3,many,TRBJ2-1,CASSLGGTYNEQFF,TGTGCCAGCAGCTTAGGTGGGACCTACAATGAGCAGTTCTTC
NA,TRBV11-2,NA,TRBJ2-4,CASNLGSESTSYVQYF,TGTGCCAGCAACTTAGGTAGCGAGAGCACCTCTTACGTTCAGTACTTC
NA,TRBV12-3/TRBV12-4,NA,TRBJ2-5,CASIHSRRGWETQYF,TGTGCCAGCATCCATAGCAGGAGAGGGTGGGAGACCCAGTACTTC
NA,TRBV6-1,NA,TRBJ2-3,CASSTGPGATDTRYF,TGTGCCAGCAGTACCGGGCCTGGGGCAACAGATACGCGGTATTTT
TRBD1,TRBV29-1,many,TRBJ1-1,CSVRTGVEAFF,TGCAGCGTTCGTACAGGGGTTGAAGCTTTCTTT
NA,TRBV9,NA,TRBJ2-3,CASSVSLQGTDTQYF,TGTGCCAGCAGCGTATCCCTTCAGGGGACAGATACGCAGTATTTT
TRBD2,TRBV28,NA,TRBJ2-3,CASTELGLAKRGVDTQYF,TGTGCCAGCACCGAACTAGGACTAGCGAAAAGGGGTGTCGATACGCAGTATTTT
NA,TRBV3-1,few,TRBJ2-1,CASRASYNEQFF,TGTGCCAGCAGGGCATCCTACAATGAGCAGTTCTTC